The T cell receptor (beta chain) under discussion was sequenced for a study of OX40 agonist ivuxolimab in advanced cancers. Overall study findings and caveats: Clonal expansion was seen in CD4+ and CD8+ blood T cells by week 6 at 0.1 to 3.0 mg/kg. Among the nonresponders, some also had low normalized T-cell clonal expansion. Researchers report that CD8+ T cells had, on average, more expanded clones than CD4+. Among the lowest levels of clonal expansion were found in partial responders at 0.1-3.0 mg/kg.

Assay: immunoSEQ multiplex PCR; the TCRdb copy retains only in-frame clones and omits some. This sample has 90,000 to 120,000 clones, with less than 95% found just once. The CDR3 runs 14 residues. V gave up 3 bases and J gave up 0 bases, with 9 bases separating them. Germline CDR1 KGHSH, CDR2 LQKENI. To note about this clone: The antigen is not known.

The chain carries TRBV18 and TRBJ2-7; D is unclear. This receptor was obtained from an adult with an advanced solid tumor such as melanoma, head and neck, liver or kidney cancer. Sequencing was performed on CD4+ or CD8+ T cells sorted from blood, taken in a trial of the OX40 agonist ivuxolimab. This CDR3 is CASSPSRGSYEQYF. DNA for the CDR3: TGTGCCAGCTCACCCTCGAGAGGCTCCTACGAGCAGTACTTC.